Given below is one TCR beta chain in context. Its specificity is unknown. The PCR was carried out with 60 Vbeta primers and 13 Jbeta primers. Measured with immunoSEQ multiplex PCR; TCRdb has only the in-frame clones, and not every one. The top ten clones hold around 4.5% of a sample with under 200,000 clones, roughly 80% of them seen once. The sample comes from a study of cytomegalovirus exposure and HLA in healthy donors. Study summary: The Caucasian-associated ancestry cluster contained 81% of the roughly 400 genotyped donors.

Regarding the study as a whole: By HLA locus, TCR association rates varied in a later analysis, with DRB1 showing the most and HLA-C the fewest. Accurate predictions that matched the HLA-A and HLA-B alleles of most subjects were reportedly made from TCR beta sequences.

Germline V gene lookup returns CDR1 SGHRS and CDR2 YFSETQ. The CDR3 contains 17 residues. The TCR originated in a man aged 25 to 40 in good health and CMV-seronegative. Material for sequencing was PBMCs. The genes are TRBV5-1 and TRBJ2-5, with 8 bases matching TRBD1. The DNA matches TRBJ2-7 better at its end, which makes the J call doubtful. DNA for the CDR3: TGCGCCAGCAGCTTGGGATGGGTAGGACAGGGTAGGAACGAGCAGTACTTC. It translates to CASSLGWVGQGRNEQYF.